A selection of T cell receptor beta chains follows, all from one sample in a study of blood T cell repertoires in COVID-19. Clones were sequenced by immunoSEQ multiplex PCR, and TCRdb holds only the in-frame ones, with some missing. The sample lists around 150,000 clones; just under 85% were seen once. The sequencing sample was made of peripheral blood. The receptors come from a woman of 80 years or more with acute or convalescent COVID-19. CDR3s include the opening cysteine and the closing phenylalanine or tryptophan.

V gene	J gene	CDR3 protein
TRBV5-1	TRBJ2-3	CASSYGLAGDTQYF
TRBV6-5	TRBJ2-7	CASAMTSGSSHEQYF
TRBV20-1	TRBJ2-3	CSASWSKTSTDTQYF
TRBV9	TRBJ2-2	CASSVDPGRELFF
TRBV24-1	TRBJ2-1	CATSVGGSDSSYNEQFF
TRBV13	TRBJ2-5	CASSEDRAGTQYF
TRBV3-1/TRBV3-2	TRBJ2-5	CASSYARGREETQYF
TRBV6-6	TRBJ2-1	CASSYLREQFF
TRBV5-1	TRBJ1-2	CASSLDFRGYGYTF
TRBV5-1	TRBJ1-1	CASSLRGGAVVTEAFF
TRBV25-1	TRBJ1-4	CASSDFRRTGSEKLFF
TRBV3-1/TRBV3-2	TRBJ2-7	CASSLGTIQTYEQYF
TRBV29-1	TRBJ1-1	CSVTVTEAFF
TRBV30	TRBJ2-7	CAWSSLYGSYEQYF
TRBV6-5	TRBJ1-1	CASSYRGTVNTEAFF
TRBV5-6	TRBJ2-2	CASSLAGAPGELFF
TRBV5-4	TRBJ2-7	CASSLGQGGSYEQYF
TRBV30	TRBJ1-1	CAWSAKGELLKTEAFF
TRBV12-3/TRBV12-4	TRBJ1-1	CASSLGGGTEAFF
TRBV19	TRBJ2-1	CASSMGGSSYNEQFF
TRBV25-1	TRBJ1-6	CASSPSRTGRNSPLHF
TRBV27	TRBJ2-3	CASSLGVTGDTQYF
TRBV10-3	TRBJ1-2	CAISVREYGYTF
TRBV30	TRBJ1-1	CAWGEATAEAFF
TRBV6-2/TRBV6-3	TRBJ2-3	CASSGWTANTDTQYF
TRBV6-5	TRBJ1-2	CASSYWQSGGYTF
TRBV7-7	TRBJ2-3	CARTGLVTDTQYF
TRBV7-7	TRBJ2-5	CASSLGTSGRRETQYF
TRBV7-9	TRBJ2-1	CASSPPTPGGRSYNEQFF